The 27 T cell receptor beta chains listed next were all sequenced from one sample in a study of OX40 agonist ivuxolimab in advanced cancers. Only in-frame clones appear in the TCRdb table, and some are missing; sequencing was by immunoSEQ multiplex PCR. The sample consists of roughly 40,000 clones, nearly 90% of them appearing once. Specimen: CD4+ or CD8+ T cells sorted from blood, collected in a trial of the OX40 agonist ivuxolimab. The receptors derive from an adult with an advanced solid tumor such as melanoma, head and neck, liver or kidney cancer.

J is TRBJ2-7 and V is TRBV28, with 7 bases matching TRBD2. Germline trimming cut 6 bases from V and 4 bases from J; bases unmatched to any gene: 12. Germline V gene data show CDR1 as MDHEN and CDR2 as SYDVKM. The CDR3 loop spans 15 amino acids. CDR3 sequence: CASSLRTSGLYEQYF. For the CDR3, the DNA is TGTGCCAGCAGCCTTAGGACTAGTGGGTTGTACGAGCAGTACTTC.

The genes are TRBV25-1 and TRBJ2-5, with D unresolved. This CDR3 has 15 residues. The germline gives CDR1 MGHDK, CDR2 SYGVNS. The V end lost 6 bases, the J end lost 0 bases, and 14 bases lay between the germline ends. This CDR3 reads CASSSLRTDQETQYF. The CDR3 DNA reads TGTGCCAGCAGCAGCCTCAGGACGGACCAAGAGACCCAGTACTTC.

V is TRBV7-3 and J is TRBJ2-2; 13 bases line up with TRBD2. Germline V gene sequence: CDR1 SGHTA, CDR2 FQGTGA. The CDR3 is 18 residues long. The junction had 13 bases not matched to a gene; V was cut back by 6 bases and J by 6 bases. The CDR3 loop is CASSPRPGLAGVAGELFF. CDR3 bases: TGTGCCAGCAGTCCAAGGCCCGGACTAGCGGGAGTAGCCGGGGAGCTGTTTTTT.

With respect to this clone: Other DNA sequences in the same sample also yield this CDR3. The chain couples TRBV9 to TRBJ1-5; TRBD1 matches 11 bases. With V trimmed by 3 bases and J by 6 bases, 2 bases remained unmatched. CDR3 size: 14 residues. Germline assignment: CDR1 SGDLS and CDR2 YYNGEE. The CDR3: CASSADRGRQPQHF. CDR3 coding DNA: TGTGCCAGCAGCGCGGACAGGGGGCGTCAGCCCCAGCATTTT.

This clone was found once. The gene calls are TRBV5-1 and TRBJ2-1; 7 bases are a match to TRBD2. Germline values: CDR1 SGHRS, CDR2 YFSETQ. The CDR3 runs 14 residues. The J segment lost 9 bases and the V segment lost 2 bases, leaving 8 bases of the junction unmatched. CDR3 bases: TGCGCCAGCAGCTTTGGCGGGAGTCGGAGTGAGCAGTTCTTC. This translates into CASSFGGSRSEQFF.

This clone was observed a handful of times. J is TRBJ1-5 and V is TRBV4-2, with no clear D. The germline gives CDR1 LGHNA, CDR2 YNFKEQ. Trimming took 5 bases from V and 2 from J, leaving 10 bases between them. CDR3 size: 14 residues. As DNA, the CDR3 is TGTGCCAGCAGCAAAGCGGGAGGCAATCAGCCCCAGCATTTT. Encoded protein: CASSKAGGNQPQHF.

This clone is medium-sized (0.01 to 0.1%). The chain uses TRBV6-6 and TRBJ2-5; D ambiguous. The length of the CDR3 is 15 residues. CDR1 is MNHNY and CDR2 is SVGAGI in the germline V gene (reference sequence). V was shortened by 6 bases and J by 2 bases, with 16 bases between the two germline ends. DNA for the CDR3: TGTGCCAGCAGCTACCTGGGGTTCAGGCAAGAGACCCAGTACTTC. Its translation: CASSYLGFRQETQYF.

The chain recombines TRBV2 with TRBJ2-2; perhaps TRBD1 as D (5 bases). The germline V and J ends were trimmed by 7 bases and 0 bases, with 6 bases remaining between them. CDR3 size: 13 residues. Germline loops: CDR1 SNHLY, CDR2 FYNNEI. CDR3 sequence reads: CASKGTNTGELFF. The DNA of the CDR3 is TGTGCCAGCAAGGGGACGAACACCGGGGAGCTGTTTTTT.

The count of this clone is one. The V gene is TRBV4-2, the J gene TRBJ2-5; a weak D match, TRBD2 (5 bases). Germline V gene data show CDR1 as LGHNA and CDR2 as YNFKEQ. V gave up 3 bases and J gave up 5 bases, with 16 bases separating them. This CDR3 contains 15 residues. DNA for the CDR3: TGTGCCAGCAGCCACGGGGTTGGCGTAGGGGAGACCCAGTACTTC. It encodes CASSHGVGVGETQYF.

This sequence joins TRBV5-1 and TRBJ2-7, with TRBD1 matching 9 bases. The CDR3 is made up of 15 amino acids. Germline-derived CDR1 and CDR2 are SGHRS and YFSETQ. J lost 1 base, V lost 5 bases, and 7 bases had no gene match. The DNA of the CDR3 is TGCGCCAGCAGTTCCGGGACAGGGACTTCCTACGAGCAGTACTTC. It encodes CASSSGTGTSYEQYF.

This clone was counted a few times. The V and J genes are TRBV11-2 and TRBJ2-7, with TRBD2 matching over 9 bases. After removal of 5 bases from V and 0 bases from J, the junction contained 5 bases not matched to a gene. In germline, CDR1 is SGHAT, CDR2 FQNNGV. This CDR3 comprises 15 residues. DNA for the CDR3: TGTGCCAGCAGCCAAGATAGCGGGAGCTCCTACGAGCAGTACTTC. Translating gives CASSQDSGSSYEQYF.

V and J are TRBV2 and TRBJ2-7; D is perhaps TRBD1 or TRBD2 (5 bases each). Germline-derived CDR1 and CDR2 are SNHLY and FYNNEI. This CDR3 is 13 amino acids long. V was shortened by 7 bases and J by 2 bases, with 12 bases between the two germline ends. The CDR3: CASTLGTTYEQYF. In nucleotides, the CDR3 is TGTGCCAGCACCCTTGGGACCACCTACGAGCAGTACTTC. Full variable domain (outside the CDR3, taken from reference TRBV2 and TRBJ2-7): EPEVTQTPSHQVTQMGQEVILRCVPISNHLYFYWYRQILGQKVEFLVSFYNNEISEKSEIFDDQFSVERPDGSNFTLKIRSTKLEDSAMYFCASTLGTTYEQYFGPGTRLTVT.

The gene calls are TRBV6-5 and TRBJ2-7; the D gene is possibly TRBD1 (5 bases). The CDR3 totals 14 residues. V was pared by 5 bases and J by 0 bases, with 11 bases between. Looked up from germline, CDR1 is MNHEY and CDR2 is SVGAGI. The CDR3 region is CASSRLRDSYEQYF. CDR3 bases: TGTGCCAGCAGTCGACTCAGGGACTCCTACGAGCAGTACTTC.

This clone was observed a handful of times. CDR3 region: CASSSEAGGNTGELFF. The CDR3, as DNA: TGTGCCAGCAGCTCGGAAGCGGGAGGGAACACCGGGGAGCTGTTTTTT. The chain links TRBV7-9 to TRBJ2-2; TRBD2 matches at 9 bases. CDR1 is SEHNR, CDR2 FQNEAQ, per germline (reference sequence). The CDR3 totals 16 residues. The J segment lost 1 base and the V segment lost 4 bases, leaving 4 bases of the junction unmatched.

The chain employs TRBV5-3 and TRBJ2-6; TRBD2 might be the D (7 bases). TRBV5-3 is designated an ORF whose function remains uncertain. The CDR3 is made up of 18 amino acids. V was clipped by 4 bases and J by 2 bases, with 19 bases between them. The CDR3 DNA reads TGTGCCAGAAGCAGACAACAGGGAGGGTGGCCTGGGGCCAACGTCCTGACTTTC. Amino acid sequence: CARSRQQGGWPGANVLTF.

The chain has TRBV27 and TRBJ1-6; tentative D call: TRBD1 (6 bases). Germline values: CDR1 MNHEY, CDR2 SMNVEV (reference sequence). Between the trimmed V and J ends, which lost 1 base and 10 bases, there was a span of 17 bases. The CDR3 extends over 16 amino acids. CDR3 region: CASSLYSGRRGSPLHF. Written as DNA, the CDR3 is TGTGCCAGCAGTTTATATTCTGGGCGGAGGGGGTCACCCCTCCACTTT.

DNA for the CDR3: TGTGCCACCAGCAGAGGGGAGGGGGGAATCAGCACAGATACGCAGTATTTT. The encoded protein is CATSRGEGGISTDTQYF. This chain links TRBV15 with TRBJ2-3; weak D call: TRBD2 (7 bases). Germline V CDR1 and CDR2: LNHNV, YYDKDF (reference sequence). The V and J ends lost 1 base and 0 bases respectively, with 14 bases between them. The CDR3 loop spans 17 amino acids.

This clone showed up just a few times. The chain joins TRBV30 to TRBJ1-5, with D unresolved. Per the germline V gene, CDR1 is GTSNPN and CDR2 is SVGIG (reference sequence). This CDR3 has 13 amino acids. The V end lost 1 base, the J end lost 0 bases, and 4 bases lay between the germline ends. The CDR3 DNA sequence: TGTGCCTGGAGTGCGGATAGCAATCAGCCCCAGCATTTT. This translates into CAWSADSNQPQHF.

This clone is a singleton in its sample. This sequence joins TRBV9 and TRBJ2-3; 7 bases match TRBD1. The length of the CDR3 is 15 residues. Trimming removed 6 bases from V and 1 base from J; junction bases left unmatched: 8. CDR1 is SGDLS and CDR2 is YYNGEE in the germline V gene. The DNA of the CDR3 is TGTGCCAGCACCAAAACAGGGGCGCGCACAGATACGCAGTATTTT. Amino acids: CASTKTGARTDTQYF. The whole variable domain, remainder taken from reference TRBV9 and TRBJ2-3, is DSGVTQTPKHLITATGQRVTLRCSPRSGDLSVYWYQQSLDQGLQFLIQYYNGEERAKGNILERFSAQQFPDLHSELNLSSLELGDSALYFCASTKTGARTDTQYFGPGTRLTVL.

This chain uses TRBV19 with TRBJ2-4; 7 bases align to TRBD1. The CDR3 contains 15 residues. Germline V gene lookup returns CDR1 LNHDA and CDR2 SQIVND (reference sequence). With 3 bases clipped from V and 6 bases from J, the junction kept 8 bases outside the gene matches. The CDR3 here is CASSILAGGRNIQYF. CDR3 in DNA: TGTGCCAGTAGTATCTTGGCAGGGGGAAGAAACATTCAGTACTTC.

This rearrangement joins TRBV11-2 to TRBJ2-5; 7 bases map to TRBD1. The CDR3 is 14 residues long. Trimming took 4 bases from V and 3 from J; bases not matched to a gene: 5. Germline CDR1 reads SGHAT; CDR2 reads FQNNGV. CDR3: CASSSGQSKETQYF. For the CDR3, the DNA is TGTGCCAGCAGCTCGGGACAGTCAAAAGAGACCCAGTACTTC. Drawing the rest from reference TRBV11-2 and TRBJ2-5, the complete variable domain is EAGVAQSPRYKIIEKRQSVAFWCNPISGHATLYWYQQILGQGPKLLIQFQNNGVVDDSQLPKDRFSAERLKGVDSTLKIQPAKLEDSAVYLCASSSGQSKETQYFGPGTRLLVL.

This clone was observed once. For the CDR3, the DNA is TGTGCCAGCAGGGACGGGACTAGCGGGATGAGTGAGCAGTTCTTC. Translated: CASRDGTSGMSEQFF. The genes are TRBV7-3 and TRBJ2-1; 13 nucleotides align to TRBD2. V gave up 6 bases and J gave up 9 bases; unmatched junction bases: 8. The CDR3 has 15 residues. Germline V gene data show CDR1 as SGHTA and CDR2 as FQGTGA.

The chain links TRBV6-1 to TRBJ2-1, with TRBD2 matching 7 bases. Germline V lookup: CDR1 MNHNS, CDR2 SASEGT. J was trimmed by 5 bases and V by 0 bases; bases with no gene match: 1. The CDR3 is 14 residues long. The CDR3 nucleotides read TGTGCCAGCAGTGAAGCGGGAGGGCACAATGAGCAGTTCTTC. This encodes CASSEAGGHNEQFF.

The CDR3: CASRAGGGYTF. CDR3 nucleotide sequence: TGTGCCAGCAGGGCCGGCGGGGGCTACACCTTC. The J gene is TRBJ1-2, the V gene TRBV6-5; D is uncertain. Germline V gene sequence: CDR1 MNHEY, CDR2 SVGAGI. CDR3 length equals 11 residues. Trimming took off 6 bases at V and 8 bases at J, with 10 bases between the two ends.

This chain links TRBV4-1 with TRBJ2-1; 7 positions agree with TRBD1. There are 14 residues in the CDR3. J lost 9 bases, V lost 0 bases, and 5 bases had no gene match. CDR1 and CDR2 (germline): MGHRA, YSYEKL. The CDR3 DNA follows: TGCGCCAGCAGCCAAGATCAGGGGGTGAGTGAGCAGTTCTTC. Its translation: CASSQDQGVSEQFF.

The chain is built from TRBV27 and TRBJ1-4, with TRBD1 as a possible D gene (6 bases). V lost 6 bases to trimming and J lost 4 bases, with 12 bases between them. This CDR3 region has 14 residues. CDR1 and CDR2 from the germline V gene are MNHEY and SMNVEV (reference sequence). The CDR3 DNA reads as TGTGCCAGCAGGCTACAGGGAAGTAATGAAAAACTGTTTTTT. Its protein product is CASRLQGSNEKLFF.

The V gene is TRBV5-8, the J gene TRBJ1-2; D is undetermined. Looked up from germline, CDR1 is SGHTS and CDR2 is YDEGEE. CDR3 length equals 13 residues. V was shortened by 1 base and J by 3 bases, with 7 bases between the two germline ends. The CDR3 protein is CASSLQQYYGYTF. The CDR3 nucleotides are TGTGCCAGCAGCTTGCAACAGTACTATGGCTACACCTTC. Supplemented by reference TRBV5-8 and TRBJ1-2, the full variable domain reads EAGVTQSPTHLIKTRGQQATLRCSPISGHTSVYWYQQALGLGLQFLLWYDEGEERNRGNFPPRFSGRQFPNYSSELNVNALELEDSALYLCASSLQQYYGYTFGSGTRLTVV.